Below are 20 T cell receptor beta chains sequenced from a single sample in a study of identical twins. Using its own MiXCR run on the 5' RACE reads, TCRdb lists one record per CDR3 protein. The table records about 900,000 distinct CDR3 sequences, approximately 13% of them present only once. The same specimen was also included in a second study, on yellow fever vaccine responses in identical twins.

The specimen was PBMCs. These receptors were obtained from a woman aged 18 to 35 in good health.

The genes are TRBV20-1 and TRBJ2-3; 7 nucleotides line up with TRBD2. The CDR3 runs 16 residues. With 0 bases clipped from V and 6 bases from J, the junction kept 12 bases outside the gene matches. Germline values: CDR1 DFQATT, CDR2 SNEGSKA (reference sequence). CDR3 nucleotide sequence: TGCAGTGCTAGAGATCAAGTGGCGGGAGATGTGGATACGCAGTATTTT. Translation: CSARDQVAGDVDTQYF.

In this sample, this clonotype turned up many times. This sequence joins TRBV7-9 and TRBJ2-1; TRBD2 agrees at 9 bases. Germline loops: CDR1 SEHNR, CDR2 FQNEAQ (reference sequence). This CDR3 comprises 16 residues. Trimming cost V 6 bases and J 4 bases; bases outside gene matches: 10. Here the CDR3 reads CASSLAGGTVYNEQFF. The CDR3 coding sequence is TGTGCCAGCAGTCTGGCGGGGGGGACAGTGTACAATGAGCAGTTCTTC. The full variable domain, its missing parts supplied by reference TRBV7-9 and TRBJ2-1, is DTGVSQNPRHKITKRGQNVTFRCDPISEHNRLYWYRQTLGQGPEFLTYFQNEAQLEKSRLLSDRFSAERPKGSFSTLEIQRTEQGDSAMYLCASSLAGGTVYNEQFFGPGTRLTVL.

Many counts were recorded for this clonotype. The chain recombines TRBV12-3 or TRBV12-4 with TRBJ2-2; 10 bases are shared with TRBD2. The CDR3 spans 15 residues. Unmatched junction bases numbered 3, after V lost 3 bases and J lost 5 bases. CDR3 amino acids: CASSFSGGATGELFF. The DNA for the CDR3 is TGTGCCAGCAGTTTCAGCGGGGGGGCTACCGGGGAGCTGTTTTTT.

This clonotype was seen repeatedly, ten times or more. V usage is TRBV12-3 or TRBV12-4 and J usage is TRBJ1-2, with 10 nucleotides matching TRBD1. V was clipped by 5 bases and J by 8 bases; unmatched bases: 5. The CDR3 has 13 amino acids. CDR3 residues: CASSLGQGLGYTF. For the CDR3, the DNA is TGTGCCAGCAGTCTGGGACAGGGGTTAGGCTACACCTTC.

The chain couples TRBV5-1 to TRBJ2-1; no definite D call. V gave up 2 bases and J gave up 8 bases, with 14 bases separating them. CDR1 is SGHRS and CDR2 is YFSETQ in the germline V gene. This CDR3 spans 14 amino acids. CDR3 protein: CASSFVSRMDEQFF. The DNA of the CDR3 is TGCGCCAGCAGCTTTGTTTCACGTATGGATGAGCAGTTCTTC. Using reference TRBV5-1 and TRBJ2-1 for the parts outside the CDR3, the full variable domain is KAGVTQTPRYLIKTRGQQVTLSCSPISGHRSVSWYQQTPGQGLQFLFEYFSETQRNKGNFPGRFSGRQFSNSRSEMNVSTLELGDSALYLCASSFVSRMDEQFFGPGTRLTVL.

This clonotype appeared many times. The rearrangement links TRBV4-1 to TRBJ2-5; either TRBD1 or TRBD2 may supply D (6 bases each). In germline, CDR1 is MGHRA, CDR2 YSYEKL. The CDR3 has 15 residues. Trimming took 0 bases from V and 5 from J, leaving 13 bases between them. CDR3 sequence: CASSQESTGRETQYF. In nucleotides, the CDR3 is TGCGCCAGCAGCCAAGAGTCAACAGGGAGGGAGACCCAGTACTTC.

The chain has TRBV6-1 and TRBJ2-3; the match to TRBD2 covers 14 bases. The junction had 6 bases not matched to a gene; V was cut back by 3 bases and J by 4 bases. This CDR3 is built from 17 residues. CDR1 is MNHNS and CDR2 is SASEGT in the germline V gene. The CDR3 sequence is CASSDGTSGSRADTQYF. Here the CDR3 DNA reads TGTGCCAGCAGTGATGGGACTAGCGGGAGTCGCGCAGATACGCAGTATTTT.

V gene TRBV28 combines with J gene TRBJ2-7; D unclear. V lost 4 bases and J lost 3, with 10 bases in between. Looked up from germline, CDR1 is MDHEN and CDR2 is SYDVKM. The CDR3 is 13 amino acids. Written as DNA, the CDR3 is TGTGCCAGCAGTTCGACCCAAAACTACGAGCAGTACGTC. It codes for CASSSTQNYEQYV.

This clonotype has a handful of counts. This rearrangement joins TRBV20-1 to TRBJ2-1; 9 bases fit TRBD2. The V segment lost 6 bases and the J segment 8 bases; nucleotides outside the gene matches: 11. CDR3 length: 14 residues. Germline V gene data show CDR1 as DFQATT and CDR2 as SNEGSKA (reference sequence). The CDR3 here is CSASVAGGGHEQFF. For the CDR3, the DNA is TGCAGTGCATCCGTCGCGGGAGGGGGCCATGAGCAGTTCTTC.

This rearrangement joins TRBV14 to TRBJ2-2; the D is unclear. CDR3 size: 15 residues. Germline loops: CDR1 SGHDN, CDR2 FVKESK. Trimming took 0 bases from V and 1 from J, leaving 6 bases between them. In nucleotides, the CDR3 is TGTGCCAGCAGCCAAGATTGGCAGAACACCGGGGAGCTGTTTTTT. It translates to CASSQDWQNTGELFF.

The CDR3 loop is CASSLEASGRYEQFF. CDR3 bases: TGTGCCAGCAGCTTAGAAGCTAGCGGGAGGTATGAGCAGTTCTTC. The chain is built from TRBV11-2 and TRBJ2-1, with 11 bases that match TRBD2. Germline V gives CDR1 SGHAT, CDR2 FQNNGV. This CDR3 has 15 amino acids. V gave up 0 bases and J gave up 8 bases; unmatched junction bases: 3.

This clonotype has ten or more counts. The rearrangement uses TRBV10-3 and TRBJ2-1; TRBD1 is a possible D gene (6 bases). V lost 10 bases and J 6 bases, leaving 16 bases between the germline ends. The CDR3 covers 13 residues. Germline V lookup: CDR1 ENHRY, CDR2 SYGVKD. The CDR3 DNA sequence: TGTGCCACCGAATTAGGACAGAGCAATGAGCAGTTCTTC. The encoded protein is CATELGQSNEQFF.

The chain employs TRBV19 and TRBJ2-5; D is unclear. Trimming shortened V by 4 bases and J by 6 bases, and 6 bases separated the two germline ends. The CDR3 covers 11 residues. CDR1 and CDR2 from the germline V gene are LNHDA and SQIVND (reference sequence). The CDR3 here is CASSNAQTQYF. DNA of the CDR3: TGTGCCAGTAGTAACGCCCAGACCCAGTACTTC. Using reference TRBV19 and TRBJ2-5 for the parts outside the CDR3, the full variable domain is DGGITQSPKYLFRKEGQNVTLSCEQNLNHDAMYWYRQDPGQGLRLIYYSQIVNDFQKGDIAEGYSVSREKKESFPLTVTSAQKNPTAFYLCASSNAQTQYFGPGTRLLVL.

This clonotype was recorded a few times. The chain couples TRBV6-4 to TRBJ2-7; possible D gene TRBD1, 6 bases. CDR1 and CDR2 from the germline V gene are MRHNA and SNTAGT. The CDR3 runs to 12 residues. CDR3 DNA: TGTGCCAGCAGTGACTCCGGGACAAGGCTCTCAGTC. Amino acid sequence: CASSDSGTRLSV.

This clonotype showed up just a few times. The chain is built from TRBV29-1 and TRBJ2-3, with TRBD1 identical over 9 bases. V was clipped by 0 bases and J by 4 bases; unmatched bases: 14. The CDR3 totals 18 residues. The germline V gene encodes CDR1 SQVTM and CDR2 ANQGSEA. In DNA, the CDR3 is TGCAGCGTTGAAGATTCGGAATCCGGGACAGGGTATGCAGATACGCAGTATTTT. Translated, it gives CSVEDSESGTGYADTQYF.

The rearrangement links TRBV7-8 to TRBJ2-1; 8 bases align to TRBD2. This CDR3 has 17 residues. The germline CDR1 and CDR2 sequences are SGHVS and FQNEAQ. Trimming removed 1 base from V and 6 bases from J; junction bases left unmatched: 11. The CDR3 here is CASSLGRSGSIFNEQFF. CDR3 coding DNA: TGTGCCAGCAGCTTAGGGCGGAGCGGGAGTATCTTCAATGAGCAGTTCTTC.

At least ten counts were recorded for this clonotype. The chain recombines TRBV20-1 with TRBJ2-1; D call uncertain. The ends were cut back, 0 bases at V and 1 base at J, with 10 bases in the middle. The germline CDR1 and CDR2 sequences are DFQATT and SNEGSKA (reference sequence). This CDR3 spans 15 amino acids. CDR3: CSARDPRVSYNEQFF. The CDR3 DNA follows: TGCAGTGCTAGAGATCCCAGAGTATCCTACAATGAGCAGTTCTTC.

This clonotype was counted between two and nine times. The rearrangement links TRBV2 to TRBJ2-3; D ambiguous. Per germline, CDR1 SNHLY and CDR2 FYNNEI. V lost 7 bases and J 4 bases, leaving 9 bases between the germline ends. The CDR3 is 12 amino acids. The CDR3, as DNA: TGTGCCAGCAATTATTTGCCAGATACGCAGTATTTT. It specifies CASNYLPDTQYF.

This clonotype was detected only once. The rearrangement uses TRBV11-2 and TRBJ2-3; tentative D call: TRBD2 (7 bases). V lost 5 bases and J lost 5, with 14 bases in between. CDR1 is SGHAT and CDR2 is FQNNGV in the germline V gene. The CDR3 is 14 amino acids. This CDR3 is CASSPLGGQDTQYF. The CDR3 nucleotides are TGTGCCAGCAGCCCTCTGGGGGGGCAAGATACGCAGTATTTT.

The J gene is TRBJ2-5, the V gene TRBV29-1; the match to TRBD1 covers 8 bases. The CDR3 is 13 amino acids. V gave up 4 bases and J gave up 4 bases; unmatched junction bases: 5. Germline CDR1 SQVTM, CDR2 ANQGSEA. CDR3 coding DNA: TGCAGCGTTGGACAGGGGAGGAGAGAGACCCAGTACTTC. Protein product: CSVGQGRRETQYF.